This TCR beta chain was recorded in a study of blood T cells in healthy people across ages. V shed 5 bases and J 1 base; nucleotides not matched to a gene: 3. CDR3 length: 15 residues. Germline-derived CDR1 and CDR2 are MNHEY and SMNVEV (reference sequence). RNA extraction gave at least 5.5 micrograms of total RNA per sample. This clonotype was seen a handful of times. Next came a second PCR, run for about 7 to 12 cycles, which used a sample-barcoded 5' primer along with a J-beta primer mix. Each CDR3 protein gets one entry after TCRdb re-called the 5' RACE reads with MiXCR. The sample yields roughly 680,000 distinct CDR3 sequences, 49% seen once.

The sequenced material came from blood. The sequence was obtained from a woman aged 60-75 years in good health. The chain is built from TRBV27 and TRBJ2-1, with 9 positions matching TRBD2. The CDR3 DNA reads as TGTGCCAGCAGTGCACTAGCGGGTTCCTACAATGAGCAGTTCTTC. This sequence encodes CASSALAGSYNEQFF.